This section outlines one T cell receptor (beta chain) sequence together with its context. What it binds is not known. These data come from a study of T cells in localized non-small cell lung cancer. Overall study results and limits: Peak T cell clonality was found in uninvolved adjacent lung, exceeding tumor. Among blood samples, higher T cell density accompanied longer overall survival.

With V trimmed by 6 bases and J by 5 bases, 6 bases remained unmatched. The germline gives CDR1 MNHNY, CDR2 SVGAGI (reference sequence). The CDR3 extends over 15 amino acids. The data were produced by immunoSEQ multiplex PCR, yet TCRdb's version contains in-frame clones alone and is incomplete. The sample carries approximately 30,000 clones, 80% to 90% recorded once. Sequenced here: peripheral blood, sampled before any cancer treatment. The receptor comes from a woman aged 18-49 years with stage I lung adenocarcinoma. The J gene is TRBJ2-1, the V gene TRBV6-6; TRBD2 matches 11 bases. The CDR3 DNA reads TGTGCCAGCAGGAGGGGGACTAGCGGCGACAATGAGCAGTTCTTC. Its translation: CASRRGTSGDNEQFF.